Each of the 13 T cell receptor beta chains below was sequenced from the same sample in a study of cytomegalovirus exposure and HLA in healthy donors. Researchers ran the PCR with 60 Vbeta and 13 Jbeta primers. Sequencing used immunoSEQ multiplex PCR; TCRdb keeps in-frame clones, though not all of them. The sample has about 130,000 clones. Sequencing input: PBMCs. These TCRs come from a woman between 40 and 55 years old in good health and CMV-seropositive.

This chain links TRBV5-6 with TRBJ2-7; TRBD1 matches 9 bases. This CDR3 is built from 15 residues. The junction had 8 bases not matched to a gene; V was cut back by 0 bases and J by 7 bases. Germline CDR1 is SGHDT and CDR2 is YYEEEE. The CDR3 loop reads CASSLGGTGNREQYF. The CDR3 region has the DNA TGTGCCAGCAGCTTGGGAGGGACAGGGAATCGGGAGCAGTACTTC.

The V and J genes are TRBV6-5 and TRBJ2-7, with D possibly TRBD2 on 5 matching bases. Between the trimmed V and J ends, which lost 5 bases and 3 bases, there was a span of 14 bases. CDR1 is MNHEY and CDR2 is SVGAGI in the germline V gene. This CDR3 has 14 residues. The CDR3 nucleotides are TGTGCCAGCAGTCCCAAGGACGAGGGCTACGAGCAGTACTTC. It is translated as CASSPKDEGYEQYF.

V gene TRBV4-3 combines with J gene TRBJ2-1; 9 nucleotides align to TRBD2. V gave up 0 bases and J gave up 3 bases; unmatched junction bases: 3. Germline V gives CDR1 LGHNA, CDR2 YSLEER. The CDR3 extends over 16 amino acids. The DNA for the CDR3 is TGCGCCAGCAGCCAAGATTGGACTAGCGACTACAATGAGCAGTTCTTC. Its protein is CASSQDWTSDYNEQFF.

CDR3 in DNA: TGTGCCAGCAGCTTAGGGACAGTGATCTACGAGCAGTACTTC. As protein: CASSLGTVIYEQYF. The chain employs TRBV7-9 and TRBJ2-7, with D possibly being TRBD1 (6 bases). Germline lookup yields CDR1 SEHNR and CDR2 FQNEAQ (reference sequence). The CDR3 is 14 residues long. V was trimmed by 1 base and J by 3 bases, leaving 10 bases between them.

The chain uses TRBV10-3 and TRBJ1-1, with 7 positions matching TRBD1. V was pared by 8 bases and J by 1 base, with 7 bases of the junction left unmatched. The CDR3 has 14 residues. CDR1 ENHRY and CDR2 SYGVKD come from the germline V gene. The DNA for the CDR3 is TGTGCCATCTCGTTGCGGGACAGGAACACTGAAGCTTTCTTT. Its protein product is CAISLRDRNTEAFF.

J is TRBJ2-7 and V is TRBV11-2, with D possibly being TRBD2 (6 bases). From germline, CDR1 is SGHAT and CDR2 FQNNGV. V lost 1 base to trimming and J lost 4 bases, with 20 bases between them. This CDR3 spans 17 amino acids. The CDR3 protein is CASSLAAGGLANYEQYF. DNA of the CDR3: TGTGCCAGCAGCTTAGCGGCCGGAGGCCTAGCGAATTACGAGCAGTACTTC.

The chain combines TRBV28 with TRBJ2-5, with 10 positions matching TRBD2. V shed 5 bases and J 0 bases; nucleotides not matched to a gene: 3. This CDR3 has 15 amino acids. The V gene's germline CDR1 is MDHEN and CDR2 SYDVKM. Written as DNA, the CDR3 is TGTGCCAGCAGTGGACTAGCGGAACACCAAGAGACCCAGTACTTC. Encoded protein: CASSGLAEHQETQYF.

V and J are TRBV4-1 and TRBJ2-7, with 9 bases that match TRBD1. Germline values: CDR1 MGHRA, CDR2 YSYEKL. This CDR3 has 15 amino acids. J was trimmed by 5 bases and V by 1 base; bases with no gene match: 6. DNA for the CDR3: TGCGCCAGCAGCCAAGTGGCGACAGGGGGAAACGAGCAGTACTTC. Its protein is CASSQVATGGNEQYF.

The rearrangement joins TRBV5-1 to TRBJ2-1, with 10 nucleotides matching TRBD1. CDR1 is SGHRS and CDR2 is YFSETQ in the germline V gene. This CDR3 region has 14 residues. The ends lost 8 bases at V and 3 bases at J; junction bases unmatched: 5. CDR3 region: CASGQGVNYNEQFF. The DNA of the CDR3 is TGCGCCAGTGGACAGGGGGTTAACTACAATGAGCAGTTCTTC.

This rearrangement joins TRBV10-3 to TRBJ2-1; TRBD2 is a possible D gene (5 bases). The CDR3 is made up of 13 amino acids. Trimming left V 3 bases short and J 8 bases short, with 11 bases between. Germline lookup yields CDR1 ENHRY and CDR2 SYGVKD. For the CDR3, the DNA is TGTGCCATCAGTGAACACTTGAGGGATGAGCAGTTCTTC. Amino acid sequence: CAISEHLRDEQFF.

This chain links TRBV5-4 with TRBJ2-5; TRBD1 aligns across 7 bases. This CDR3 is 14 amino acids long. Germline trimming cut 7 bases from V and 3 bases from J; bases unmatched to any gene: 9. Germline V CDR1 and CDR2: SGHNT, YYREEE (reference sequence). CDR3 amino acids: CASQSGQVKETQYF. The DNA for the CDR3 is TGTGCCAGCCAGTCAGGACAGGTCAAAGAGACCCAGTACTTC.

The genes are TRBV5-1 and TRBJ2-2, with a tentative D call TRBD2 (5 bases). The V gene lost 4 bases and the J gene lost 5 bases, with 12 bases spanning the gap. The CDR3 runs 14 residues. Germline CDR1 SGHRS, CDR2 YFSETQ. As DNA, the CDR3 is TGCGCCAGCAGCCCCCGGGAAGGGACCGGGGAGCTGTTTTTT. Amino acid sequence: CASSPREGTGELFF.

As for this clone: A junction end diverges from the germline sequence, so it may reflect a read error. Other DNA sequences in this sample translate to the same CDR3. Written as DNA, the CDR3 is TGCGCCTGGAACACGGGCTCTGGAAACACCATATATTTT. This translates into CAWNTGSGNTIYF. The chain employs TRBV30 and TRBJ1-3, with D uncertain. The CDR3 contains 13 residues. Germline lookup yields CDR1 GTSNPN and CDR2 SVGIG (reference sequence).